The 20 T cell receptor beta chains below come from one sample, sequenced in a study of human T cells and chemical hapten exposure. In TCRdb, the RACE reads were re-called with MiXCR into one record per CDR3 protein. This sample yields tens of thousands of distinct CDR3 sequences, of which approximately 12% are seen a single time; 1.4% belongs to the top ten. Noted time point: patch test 3, about 24 weeks after DPC sensitization. Documented treatment: therapeutic diphenylcyclopropenone sensitization with weekly scalp DPC. Sequenced material: whole blood, taken in connection with sensitization to the hapten diphenylcyclopropenone (DPC). The receptors stem from a woman between 50 and 59 years old with alopecia areata. Some clones in this sample may be carry-over from other donors' samples.

The rearrangement joins TRBV20-1 to TRBJ2-7; 8 positions agree with TRBD2. Trimming removed 4 bases from V and 4 bases from J; junction bases left unmatched: 15. Looked up from germline, CDR1 is DFQATT and CDR2 is SNEGSKA (reference sequence). CDR3 length: 16 amino acids. The CDR3 bases are TGCAGTGCTAATACAGGGACGGGACTAGACCCTTACGAGCAGTACTTC. As protein: CSANTGTGLDPYEQYF.

CDR3 sequence: CASSYWTGVRGYTF. The CDR3 DNA follows: TGTGCCAGCAGTTATTGGACAGGGGTGCGCGGCTACACCTTC. The chain couples TRBV6-2 or TRBV6-3 to TRBJ1-2, with 9 bases that match TRBD1. There are 14 residues in the CDR3. Germline assignment: CDR1 MNHEY and CDR2 SVGEGT. The trim removed 3 bases at V and 8 bases at J, leaving 7 bases unmatched.

Of note for this clonotype: A much larger clone sits a single nucleotide away, making a read error possible. The rearrangement joins TRBV29-1 to TRBJ1-1; tentative D call: TRBD1 (5 bases). V lost 7 bases to trimming and J lost 3 bases, with 15 bases between them. This CDR3 spans 13 amino acids. The germline V gene encodes CDR1 SQVTM and CDR2 ANQGSEA. The CDR3 region has the DNA TGCAGCGGATCGGGACGGGGAGACACTGAAGCTTTCTTT. Protein: CSGSGRGDTEAFF.

This rearrangement joins TRBV4-3 to TRBJ2-1; a possible D gene is TRBD2 (5 bases). V dropped 0 bases and J dropped 6 bases, with 9 bases sitting between them. The CDR3 has 14 residues. Germline V lookup: CDR1 LGHNA, CDR2 YSLEER. The CDR3 is CASSQDRRGNEQFF. CDR3 sequence (DNA): TGCGCCAGCAGCCAAGATCGCCGGGGCAATGAGCAGTTCTTC.

This clonotype came up many times. The rearrangement links TRBV7-2 to TRBJ1-4; a weak D match, TRBD1 (5 bases). Germline V CDR1 and CDR2: SGHTA, FQGNSA. Trimming cost V 0 bases and J 16 bases, with 24 bases left between them. This CDR3 is 16 amino acids long. The CDR3 protein is CASSLASPGKGPKQFF. As DNA, the CDR3 is TGTGCCAGCAGCTTAGCATCTCCAGGGAAAGGGCCGAAGCAGTTTTTT.

V is TRBV19 and J is TRBJ1-2; D remains ambiguous. The V end lost 4 bases, the J end lost 8 bases, and 20 bases lay between the germline ends. The length of the CDR3 is 15 residues. Germline CDR1 and CDR2: LNHDA and SQIVND (reference sequence). The CDR3 protein is CASSTPGPKRDGYTF. As DNA, the CDR3 is TGTGCCAGTAGTACGCCCGGGCCCAAGAGAGACGGCTACACCTTC.

Turning to this clonotype: This sequence may be a read error, since a much larger clone differs from it by one base. V gene TRBV5-1 combines with J gene TRBJ2-3; 9 bases are a match to TRBD2. Germline V CDR1 and CDR2: SGHRS, YFSETQ. This CDR3 has 16 amino acids. CDR3 nucleotide sequence: TGCGCCAGCAGCCTGGGGACTAGCCCTAGCACAGAAACGCAGTATTTT. Protein sequence: CASSLGTSPSTETQYF.

This clonotype appeared many times. The chain recombines TRBV7-2 with TRBJ2-3; D remains ambiguous. CDR3 length: 14 residues. V was shortened by 0 bases and J by 0 bases, with 4 bases between the two germline ends. The germline gives CDR1 SGHTA, CDR2 FQGNSA. The CDR3 nucleotides are TGTGCCAGCAGCTTAGCGTACAGCACAGATACGCAGTATTTT. Its protein product is CASSLAYSTDTQYF.

This clonotype was seen many times. The V call is TRBV11-2, the J call TRBJ1-5; TRBD1 might be the D (6 bases). Looked up from germline, CDR1 is SGHAT and CDR2 is FQNNGV. Trimming took off 4 bases at V and 1 base at J, with 17 bases between the two ends. The CDR3 extends over 17 amino acids. This CDR3 is CASSSSSGVRSNQPQHF. DNA for the CDR3: TGTGCCAGCAGCTCGTCTTCAGGGGTAAGGAGCAATCAGCCCCAGCATTTT.

This clonotype has a handful of counts. The CDR3: CASAMGLGSQPQHF. In nucleotides, the CDR3 is TGTGCCAGCGCGATGGGGCTGGGGAGTCAGCCCCAGCATTTT. This chain joins TRBV6-5 and TRBJ1-5; TRBD1 might be the D (5 bases). V lost 8 bases, J lost 6 bases, and 17 bases lay in between. This CDR3 spans 14 amino acids. Looked up from germline, CDR1 is MNHEY and CDR2 is SVGAGI.

This clonotype was seen more than once but under ten times. The V and J genes are TRBV27 and TRBJ2-6; unclear D gene. Germline V gene data show CDR1 as MNHEY and CDR2 as SMNVEV (reference sequence). The V and J ends lost 4 bases and 0 bases respectively, with 4 bases between them. The CDR3 is made up of 14 amino acids. The CDR3 DNA reads as TGTGCCAGCAGTTGGGGCTCTGGGGCCAACGTCCTGACTTTC. Protein sequence: CASSWGSGANVLTF.

This clonotype was seen at least ten times. The CDR3 is CASRRDRDHQPQHF. Written as DNA, the CDR3 is TGTGCCAGCAGGAGGGACAGGGACCATCAGCCCCAGCATTTT. This chain links TRBV6-6 with TRBJ1-5, with TRBD1 identical over 9 bases. V lost 6 bases and J lost 5; bases outside the gene matches: 5. The CDR3 loop spans 14 amino acids. Germline assignment: CDR1 MNHNY and CDR2 SVGAGI (reference sequence).

The chain employs TRBV24-1 and TRBJ1-5; 8 positions agree with TRBD1. The V and J ends lost 3 bases and 2 bases, in that order; junction bases with no gene match: 11. The V gene's germline CDR1 is KGHDR and CDR2 SFDVKD. The CDR3 length is 18 residues. CDR3 residues: CATSDGQGMLSGNQPQHF. The CDR3 DNA is TGTGCCACCAGTGATGGACAGGGAATGCTTTCGGGCAATCAGCCCCAGCATTTT.

There are a few counts of this clonotype. J is TRBJ1-2 and V is TRBV28; no clear D gene. Germline V gene lookup returns CDR1 MDHEN and CDR2 SYDVKM. The CDR3 has 12 residues. The ends were cut back, 2 bases at V and 5 bases at J, with 6 bases in the middle. CDR3 bases: TGTGCCAGCAGTTTAAGGAGATATGGCTACACCTTC. Translating gives CASSLRRYGYTF.

A remark on this clonotype: This may be a read error, as it is one base from a much larger clone. V gene TRBV19 combines with J gene TRBJ2-3, with 14 bases identical to TRBD2. The germline gives CDR1 LNHDA, CDR2 SQIVND (reference sequence). CDR3 length: 18 amino acids. The CDR3 loop is CTSSTLGLAGASTDTQYF. Here the CDR3 DNA reads TGTACCAGTAGTACCCTGGGACTAGCGGGAGCTAGCACAGATACGCAGTATTTT.

This clonotype was counted at least ten times. V and J are TRBV4-3 and TRBJ1-4; D gene uncertain. The V gene's germline CDR1 is LGHNA and CDR2 YSLEER. CDR3 length: 15 amino acids. V gave up 0 bases and J gave up 4 bases, with 9 bases separating them. CDR3 nucleotide sequence: TGCGCCAGCAGCCAAGAAGGGAGGCTTAATGAAAAACTGTTTTTT. This gives the protein CASSQEGRLNEKLFF.

This clonotype was recorded at least ten times. The J gene is TRBJ2-7, the V gene TRBV28; D uncertain. Trimming cost V 9 bases and J 0 bases, with 12 bases left between them. The CDR3 is 13 residues long. CDR1 is MDHEN, CDR2 SYDVKM, per germline. The CDR3 region has the DNA TGTGCCAGTCTTGGGCAGAACTCCTACGAGCAGTACTTC. Amino acids: CASLGQNSYEQYF.

This chain links TRBV7-9 with TRBJ2-1, with D uncertain. Germline CDR1 reads SEHNR; CDR2 reads FQNEAQ (reference sequence). This CDR3 is 13 amino acids long. Trimming took off 1 base at V and 4 bases at J, with 5 bases between the two ends. The CDR3 loop reads CASSLGSYNEQFF. In DNA form, the CDR3 reads TGTGCCAGCAGCTTAGGTAGTTACAATGAGCAGTTCTTC.

There are many counts of this clonotype. The chain carries TRBV6-5 and TRBJ1-5; D possibly corresponds to TRBD1 (6 bases). Germline CDR1 and CDR2: MNHEY and SVGAGI. The CDR3 totals 14 residues. Trimming stripped 0 bases from V and 5 bases from J, with 8 bases between. For the CDR3, the DNA is TGTGCCAGCAGTTACTCGTACAGGGATCAGCCCCAGCATTTT. Protein product: CASSYSYRDQPQHF.

This clonotype was seen many times. The chain links TRBV7-9 to TRBJ1-6; 8 bases line up with TRBD1. Trimming took 2 bases from V and 7 from J; bases not matched to a gene: 7. From germline, CDR1 is SEHNR and CDR2 FQNEAQ (reference sequence). The CDR3 is made up of 16 amino acids. The CDR3 DNA reads as TGTGCCAGCAGCTTACAGGGGGCCTTCCCGAATTCACCCCTCCACTTT. It encodes CASSLQGAFPNSPLHF.